Here is one TCR beta chain with its context. The sample carries other DNA sequences with the same CDR3. Original analysis: After removing out-of-frame reads, approximately 2.2 million distinct TCRbeta sequences remained. Libraries were prepared by immunoSEQ multiplex PCR; TCRdb keeps only in-frame clonotypes and omits some of them. V and J calls plus clone size are reproduced from that table; the DNA served to infer D and trimming. The data show approximately 70,000 clones, about three quarters seen once. These data originate in a study of memory CD4+ T cells and cytomegalovirus serostatus. The germline V gene encodes CDR1 SGHNT and CDR2 YYREEE (reference sequence). The length of the CDR3 is 13 residues. The V end lost 1 base, the J end lost 6 bases, and 8 bases lay between the germline ends. Single viable CD3+CD4+CD8-CD45RO+ cells were sorted as the memory CD4+ T cells.

The V gene is TRBV5-4, the J gene TRBJ2-1, with D perhaps matching TRBD2 (6 bases). The receptor comes from an adult in good health and CMV-seropositive. The sample consisted of memory CD4+ T cells from blood. CDR3 in amino acids: CASSLQGGNEQFF. The DNA of the CDR3 is TGTGCCAGCAGCTTGCAGGGAGGCAATGAGCAGTTCTTC.